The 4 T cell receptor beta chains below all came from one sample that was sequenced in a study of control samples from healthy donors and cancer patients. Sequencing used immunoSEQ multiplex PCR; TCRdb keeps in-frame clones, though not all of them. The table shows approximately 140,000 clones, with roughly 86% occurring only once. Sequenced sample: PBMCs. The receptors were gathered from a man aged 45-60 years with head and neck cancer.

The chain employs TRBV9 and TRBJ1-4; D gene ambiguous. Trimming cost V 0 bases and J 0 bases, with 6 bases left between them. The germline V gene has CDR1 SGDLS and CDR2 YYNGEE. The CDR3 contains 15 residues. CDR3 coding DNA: TGTGCCAGCAGCGTAGCGGACGCAACTAATGAAAAACTGTTTTTT. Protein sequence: CASSVADATNEKLFF. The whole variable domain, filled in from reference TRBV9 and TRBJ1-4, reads DSGVTQTPKHLITATGQRVTLRCSPRSGDLSVYWYQQSLDQGLQFLIQYYNGEERAKGNILERFSAQQFPDLHSELNLSSLELGDSALYFCASSVADATNEKLFFGSGTQLSVL.

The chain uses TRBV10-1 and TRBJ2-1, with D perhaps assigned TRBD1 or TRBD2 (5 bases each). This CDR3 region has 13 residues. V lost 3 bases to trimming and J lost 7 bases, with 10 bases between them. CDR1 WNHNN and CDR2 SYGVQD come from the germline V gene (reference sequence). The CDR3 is CASSEHWGNEQFF. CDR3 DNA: TGCGCCAGCAGTGAACATTGGGGGAATGAGCAGTTCTTC.

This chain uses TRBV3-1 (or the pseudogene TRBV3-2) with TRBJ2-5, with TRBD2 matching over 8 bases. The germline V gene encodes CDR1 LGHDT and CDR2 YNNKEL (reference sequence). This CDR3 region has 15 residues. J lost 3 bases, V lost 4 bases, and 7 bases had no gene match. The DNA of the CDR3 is TGTGCCAGCAGCCTCGGGGGGGCCTCGAAAGAGACCCAGTACTTC. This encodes CASSLGGASKETQYF.

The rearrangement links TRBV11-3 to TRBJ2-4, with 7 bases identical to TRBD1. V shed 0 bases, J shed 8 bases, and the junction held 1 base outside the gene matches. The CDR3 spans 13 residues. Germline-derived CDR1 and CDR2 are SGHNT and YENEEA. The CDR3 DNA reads TGTGCCAGCAGCTTAGATCAGGGGGACATTCAGTACTTC. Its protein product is CASSLDQGDIQYF.